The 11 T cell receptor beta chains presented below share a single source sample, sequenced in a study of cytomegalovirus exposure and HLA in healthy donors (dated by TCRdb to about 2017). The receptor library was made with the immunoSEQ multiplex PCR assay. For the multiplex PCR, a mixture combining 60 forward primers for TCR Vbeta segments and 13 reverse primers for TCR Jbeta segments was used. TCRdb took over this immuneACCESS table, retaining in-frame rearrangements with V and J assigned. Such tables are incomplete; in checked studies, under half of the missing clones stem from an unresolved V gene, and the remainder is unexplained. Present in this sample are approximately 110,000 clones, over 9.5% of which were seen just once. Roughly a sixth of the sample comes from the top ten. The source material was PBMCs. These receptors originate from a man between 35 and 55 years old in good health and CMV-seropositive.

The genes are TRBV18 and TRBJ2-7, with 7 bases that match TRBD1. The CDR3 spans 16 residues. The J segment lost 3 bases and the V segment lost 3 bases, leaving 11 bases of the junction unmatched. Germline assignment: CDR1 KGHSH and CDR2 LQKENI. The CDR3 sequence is CASSPPSMDRRYEQYF. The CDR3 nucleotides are TGTGCCAGCTCACCCCCGTCAATGGACAGGCGCTACGAGCAGTACTTC.

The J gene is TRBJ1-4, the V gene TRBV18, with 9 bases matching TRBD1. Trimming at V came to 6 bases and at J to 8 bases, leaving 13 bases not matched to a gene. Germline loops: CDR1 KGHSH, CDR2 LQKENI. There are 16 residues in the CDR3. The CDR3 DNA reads TGTGCCAGCTCCCTGACCTTGGACAGGGGCCCGGAAAAACTGTTTTTT. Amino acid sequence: CASSLTLDRGPEKLFF.

The CDR3 is CASRASGNLVNEQFF. The CDR3 DNA is TGTGCCAGCAGGGCTAGCGGGAATTTGGTTAATGAGCAGTTCTTC. The chain links TRBV6-5 to TRBJ2-1, with 9 positions matching TRBD2. CDR1 MNHEY and CDR2 SVGAGI come from the germline V gene. V shed 6 bases and J 7 bases; nucleotides not matched to a gene: 10. This CDR3 has 15 residues.

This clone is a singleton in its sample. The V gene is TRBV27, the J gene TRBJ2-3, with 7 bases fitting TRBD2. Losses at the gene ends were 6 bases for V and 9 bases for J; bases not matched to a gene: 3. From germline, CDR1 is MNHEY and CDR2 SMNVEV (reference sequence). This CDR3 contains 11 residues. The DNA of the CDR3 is TGTGCCAGCAGCCAAGCGGGAACGCAGTATTTT. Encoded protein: CASSQAGTQYF.

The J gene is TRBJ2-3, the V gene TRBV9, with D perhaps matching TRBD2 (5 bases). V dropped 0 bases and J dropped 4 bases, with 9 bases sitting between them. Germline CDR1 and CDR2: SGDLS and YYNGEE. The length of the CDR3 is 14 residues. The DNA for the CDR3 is TGTGCCAGCAGCGTAGCTACGGGATCAGATACGCAGTATTTT. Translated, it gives CASSVATGSDTQYF.

The CDR3, as DNA: TGTGCCAGCAGCGCCCTAGGGGGCGGGAGGAACAACGAGCAGTACTTC. Translation: CASSALGGGRNNEQYF. The gene calls are TRBV9 and TRBJ2-7; D may be TRBD2 (8 bases). V was pared by 3 bases and J by 5 bases, with 21 bases between. CDR1 and CDR2 from the germline V gene are SGDLS and YYNGEE. The CDR3 covers 16 residues.

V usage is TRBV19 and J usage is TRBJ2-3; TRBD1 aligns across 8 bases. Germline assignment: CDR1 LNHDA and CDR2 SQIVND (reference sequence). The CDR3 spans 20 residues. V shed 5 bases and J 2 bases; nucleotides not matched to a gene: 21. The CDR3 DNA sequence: TGTGCCAGTAGTCCCTCGGGACAGGTAGTCCAACGCTCTTACACAGATACGCAGTATTTT. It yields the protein CASSPSGQVVQRSYTDTQYF.

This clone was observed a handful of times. CDR3 sequence reads: CASSQGQGADEKLFF. Written as DNA, the CDR3 is TGCGCCAGCAGCCAGGGGCAGGGGGCTGATGAAAAACTGTTTTTT. This sequence joins TRBV4-1 and TRBJ1-4; TRBD1 agrees at 8 bases. The germline V gene encodes CDR1 MGHRA and CDR2 YSYEKL. The CDR3 is 15 residues long. V was clipped by 3 bases and J by 6 bases; unmatched bases: 6.

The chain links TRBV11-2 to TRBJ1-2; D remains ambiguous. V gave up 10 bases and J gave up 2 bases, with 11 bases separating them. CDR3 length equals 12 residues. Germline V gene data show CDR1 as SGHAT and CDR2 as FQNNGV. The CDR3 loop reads CATKARNYGYTF. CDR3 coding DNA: TGTGCCACGAAGGCCAGGAACTATGGCTACACCTTC.

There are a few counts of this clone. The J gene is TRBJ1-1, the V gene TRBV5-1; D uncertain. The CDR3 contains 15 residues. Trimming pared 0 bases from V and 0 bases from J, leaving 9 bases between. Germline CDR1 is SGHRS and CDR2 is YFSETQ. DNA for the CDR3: TGCGCCAGCAGCTTGGCATCGCACTTGAACACTGAAGCTTTCTTT. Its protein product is CASSLASHLNTEAFF.

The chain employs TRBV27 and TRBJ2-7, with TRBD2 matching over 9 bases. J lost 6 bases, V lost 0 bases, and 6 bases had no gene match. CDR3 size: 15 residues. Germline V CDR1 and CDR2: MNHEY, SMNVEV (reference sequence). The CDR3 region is CASSLSSVAGVEQYF. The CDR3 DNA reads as TGTGCCAGCAGTTTATCGTCGGTAGCGGGAGTCGAGCAGTACTTC.